This T cell receptor beta chain was identified during a study of blood T cell repertoires in COVID-19. This clone was observed once. Measured with immunoSEQ multiplex PCR; TCRdb has only the in-frame clones, and not every one. Among around 450,000 clones listed, approximately 86% were seen once. What was sequenced was PBMCs or T cells enriched from blood (not recorded which). This receptor was obtained from a woman between 18 and 30 years old who had recovered from COVID-19.

The CDR3 sequence: CASSFSPNEQFF. The CDR3 DNA reads as TGTGCCAGCAGTTTCTCCCCGAATGAGCAGTTCTTC. The chain couples TRBV12-3 or TRBV12-4 to TRBJ2-1; D is unclear. CDR3 length equals 12 residues. The V end was cut by 3 bases, the J end by 7 bases, with 7 bases between.